The source of this TCR beta chain is a study of blood T cell repertoires in COVID-19. CDR3 size: 13 residues. CDR1 is SNHLY and CDR2 is FYNNEI in the germline V gene. V lost 6 bases to trimming and J lost 2 bases; unmatched junction nucleotides: 4. The protocol was immunoSEQ multiplex PCR, while the TCRdb copy is restricted to in-frame clones and leaves out a portion. The repertoire holds 200,000 to 250,000 clones, with about 85% as singletons. The chain has TRBV2 and TRBJ2-7; 7 nucleotides agree with TRBD1. Input material: peripheral blood. The origin of this receptor is a man aged 35 to 55 with acute or convalescent COVID-19. The CDR3 bases are TGTGCCAGCAGCGACAGGGTAACCTACGAGCAGTACTTC. Translation: CASSDRVTYEQYF.